One and the same sample provided the 10 T cell receptor beta chains below, sequenced in a study of persistence of HIV-infected CD4 T cells. No antigen has been identified for these receptors. The libraries were made with immunoSEQ version 4 in survey mode. Measured with immunoSEQ multiplex PCR; TCRdb has only the in-frame clones, and not every one. The sample includes under 50,000 clones, around 89% seen only once; the top ten take about 3%. Cells were stimulated nonspecifically with anti-CD3/anti-CD28 magnetic beads. Sorting selected CD4+ T cells upregulating both CD40 ligand and CD69. The material was CD4+ T cells sorted from PBMCs after approximately 19-hour stimulation, obtained from a patient who received antiretroviral therapy. The receptors here all came from an adult woman with HIV who was CMV-seropositive.

This chain connects TRBV27 to TRBJ2-6, with D unresolved. V lost 2 bases, J lost 0 bases, and 11 bases lay in between. CDR3 size: 17 residues. CDR1 MNHEY and CDR2 SMNVEV come from the germline V gene (reference sequence). The CDR3 protein is CASSLVGQRSGANVLTF. As DNA, the CDR3 is TGTGCCAGCAGTTTAGTAGGTCAGCGCTCTGGGGCCAACGTCCTGACTTTC. The full variable domain, in which reference TRBV27 and TRBJ2-6 provide the parts outside the CDR3, is EAQVTQNPRYLITVTGKKLTVTCSQNMNHEYMSWYRQDPGLGLRQIYYSMNVEVTDKGDVPEGYKVSRKEKRNFPLILESPSPNQTSLYFCASSLVGQRSGANVLTFGAGSRLTVL.

J is TRBJ1-2 and V is TRBV18, with D possibly being TRBD1 (5 bases). The CDR3 covers 16 residues. Germline V gene data show CDR1 as KGHSH and CDR2 as LQKENI. V was trimmed by 3 bases and J by 5 bases, leaving 19 bases between them. CDR3 DNA sequence: TGTGCCAGCTCACCGACAGATTCGCCCCTCGGTTATGGCTACACCTTC. Its translation is CASSPTDSPLGYGYTF.

This chain uses TRBV7-9 with TRBJ1-1; a possible D gene is TRBD1 (6 bases). CDR1 is SEHNR and CDR2 is FQNEAQ in the germline V gene (reference sequence). This CDR3 is 13 amino acids long. V shed 1 base and J shed 10 bases, with 13 bases lying between them. The CDR3 DNA follows: TGTGCCAGCAGCTTAGACGGGGGCTCGGGAGCTTTCTTT. Translated, it gives CASSLDGGSGAFF.

The J gene is TRBJ1-1, the V gene TRBV9; 8 bases match TRBD1. Germline CDR1 and CDR2: SGDLS and YYNGEE. CDR3 length equals 13 residues. V lost 4 bases and J lost 5; bases outside the gene matches: 4. The CDR3, as DNA: TGTGCCAGCAGCCCGACAGGGGAGACTGAAGCTTTCTTT. Translating it yields CASSPTGETEAFF.

This clone occurred a few times. This sequence joins TRBV3-1 (or the pseudogene TRBV3-2) and TRBJ2-5, with no clear D. Per the germline V gene, CDR1 is LGHDT and CDR2 is YNNKEL (reference sequence). Trimming took 6 bases from V and 4 from J, leaving 15 bases between them. The CDR3 length is 14 residues. The CDR3 loop reads CASSKRSLGETQYF. For the CDR3, the DNA is TGTGCCAGCAGTAAACGGTCTTTGGGAGAGACCCAGTACTTC.

The chain carries TRBV7-3 and TRBJ2-3; 8 bases map to TRBD1. Germline CDR1 and CDR2: SGHTA and FQGTGA. V lost 3 bases and J lost 4; bases outside the gene matches: 6. This CDR3 has 15 amino acids. The CDR3 nucleotides read TGTGCCAGCAGCTTCGGACAGGGCGGGTCAGATACGCAGTATTTT. This codes for CASSFGQGGSDTQYF.

The CDR3 reads CAWSVRREGNEQFF. DNA for the CDR3: TGTGCCTGGAGTGTAAGGAGGGAGGGTAATGAGCAGTTCTTC. The V call is TRBV30, the J call TRBJ2-1, with 7 bases matching TRBD2. Germline V gives CDR1 GTSNPN, CDR2 SVGIG (reference sequence). J gave up 7 bases and V 0 bases, and 6 bases lay outside the gene matches. CDR3 length: 14 residues. Looking up the rest from reference TRBV30 and TRBJ2-1 gives the full variable domain: SQTIHQWPATLVQPVGSPLSLECTVEGTSNPNLYWYRQAAGRGLQLLFYSVGIGQISSEVPQNLSASRPQDRQFILSSKKLLLSDSGFYLCAWSVRREGNEQFFGPGTRLTVL.

The gene calls are TRBV7-2 and TRBJ1-1, with D tentatively TRBD1 (5 bases). CDR3 length: 14 residues. Trimming removed 6 bases at V and 12 bases at J, with 23 bases between. Germline lookup yields CDR1 SGHTA and CDR2 FQGNSA. The CDR3 DNA reads TGTGCCAGCAGTTCACCCAACCTTCTAAGGGGTACTTTCTTT. Its translation is CASSSPNLLRGTFF.

In DNA form, the CDR3 reads TGTGCCAGCAGCCCGACGGGAGGGGGGATAGAGTATGGCTACACCTTC. This sequence encodes CASSPTGGGIEYGYTF. V is TRBV9 and J is TRBJ1-2; TRBD1 is a possible D gene (6 bases). CDR1 SGDLS and CDR2 YYNGEE come from the germline V gene. V gave up 4 bases and J gave up 5 bases, with 21 bases separating them. The CDR3 has 16 residues.

This clone was seen a handful of times. This chain uses TRBV28 with TRBJ1-3; no definite D call. Trimming removed 3 bases from V and 1 base from J, with 7 bases in between. The germline gives CDR1 MDHEN, CDR2 SYDVKM. This CDR3 is built from 14 residues. The CDR3 loop reads CASSLAGSGNTIYF. CDR3 in DNA: TGTGCCAGCAGTTTGGCGGGGTCTGGAAACACCATATATTTT.